This is a list of T cell receptor beta chains from one sample in a study of cytomegalovirus exposure and HLA in healthy donors. Some clones are missing from TCRdb's copy, which holds only in-frame ones; the method was immunoSEQ multiplex PCR. In the table there are approximately 150,000 clones, approximately 84% of which are singletons. The material sequenced was PBMCs. These receptors all come from a woman between 40 and 55 years old in good health and CMV-seronegative. The CDR3 runs from the conserved cysteine through the conserved F or W. D genes are given only for firm matches. Clone size is stated in some rows and not others, as once, few, many or a class when expanded.

D: NA; J: TRBJ2-5; V: TRBV14; size: NA; CDR3: CASSRLGQWETQYF; DNA: TGTGCCAGCAGCCGCCTGGGGCAGTGGGAGACCCAGTACTTC
D: NA; J: TRBJ2-1; V: TRBV2; size: NA; CDR3: CASSVFSSSYNEQFF; DNA: TGTGCCAGCAGTGTTTTTTCTAGCTCCTACAATGAGCAGTTCTTC
D: TRBD1; J: TRBJ1-1; V: TRBV29-1; size: NA; CDR3: CSVVPQGAGTEAFF; DNA: TGCAGCGTCGTACCTCAGGGGGCCGGCACTGAAGCTTTCTTT
D: NA; J: TRBJ2-1; V: TRBV7-6; size: NA; CDR3: CASIPGGFNEQFF; DNA: TGTGCCAGCATTCCAGGCGGGTTCAATGAGCAGTTCTTC
D: TRBD1; J: TRBJ1-5; V: TRBV6-6; size: NA; CDR3: CASSSPGGQPQHF; DNA: TGTGCCAGCAGTTCGCCAGGGGGTCAGCCCCAGCATTTT
D: NA; J: TRBJ2-2; V: TRBV7-9; size: NA; CDR3: CASSLVSASLTGELFF; DNA: TGTGCCAGCAGCTTAGTGTCGGCTAGTCTTACCGGGGAGCTGTTTTTT
D: TRBD2; J: TRBJ2-5; V: TRBV7-9; size: once; CDR3: CASIPFLGGVQETQYF; DNA: TGTGCCAGCATCCCCTTCCTGGGGGGGGTTCAAGAGACCCAGTACTTC
D: TRBD1; J: TRBJ2-1; V: TRBV10-1; size: NA; CDR3: CASSESRVGTGDDNEQFF; DNA: TGCGCCAGCAGTGAGTCGAGAGTGGGGACAGGGGACGACAATGAGCAGTTCTTC
D: NA; J: TRBJ1-4; V: TRBV4-1; size: NA; CDR3: CASSQVSGVKLFF; DNA: TGCGCCAGCAGCCAAGTTTCGGGGGTAAAACTGTTTTTT
D: NA; J: TRBJ2-1; V: TRBV6-5; size: NA; CDR3: CASSRLGAYNEQFF; DNA: TGTGCCAGCAGTCGACTGGGGGCTTACAATGAGCAGTTCTTC
D: TRBD1; J: TRBJ2-7; V: TRBV7-6; size: NA; CDR3: CASSPIRTGGNSYEQYF; DNA: TGTGCCAGCAGCCCCATCCGGACAGGGGGTAACTCCTACGAGCAGTACTTC
D: TRBD2; J: TRBJ2-3; V: TRBV12-5; size: few; CDR3: CASGQSRRGGFLAGGTDTQYF; DNA: TGTGCTAGTGGTCAATCCCGGAGGGGCGGGTTTCTAGCGGGAGGAACAGATACGCAGTATTTT
D: NA; J: TRBJ2-1; V: TRBV7-9; size: NA; CDR3: CASSQVKLSSYNEQFF; DNA: TGTGCCAGCTCCCAGGTTAAGTTGAGCTCCTACAATGAGCAGTTCTTC
D: TRBD2; J: TRBJ2-1; V: TRBV5-4; size: NA; CDR3: CASSLSGALAGGPQFF; DNA: TGTGCCAGCAGCTTATCCGGTGCACTAGCGGGAGGCCCGCAGTTCTTC
D: NA; J: TRBJ1-1; V: TRBV5-1; size: NA; CDR3: CASSLEADTEAFF; DNA: TGCGCCAGCAGCTTGGAGGCGGACACTGAAGCTTTCTTT
D: NA; J: TRBJ1-5; V: TRBV2; size: NA; CDR3: CASSVEGNQPQHF; DNA: TGTGCCAGCAGTGTAGAGGGAAATCAGCCCCAGCATTTT
D: NA; J: TRBJ2-2; V: TRBV7-8; size: NA; CDR3: CASSLALGRRNTGELFF; DNA: TGTGCCAGCAGCTTAGCGCTTGGCAGGCGGAACACCGGGGAGCTGTTTTTT
D: NA; J: TRBJ2-2; V: TRBV21-1; size: few; CDR3: CASSKKKDRGRTGELFF; DNA: TGTGCCAGCAGCAAAAAAAAAGACAGGGGGCGCACCGGGGAGCTGTTTTTT
D: TRBD1; J: TRBJ2-7; V: TRBV2; size: NA; CDR3: CASSRGRGSYEQYF; DNA: TGTGCCAGCAGCAGGGGGCGCGGGTCCTACGAGCAGTACTTC
D: NA; J: TRBJ1-5; V: TRBV7-9; size: NA; CDR3: CASSRAGGNQPQHF; DNA: TGTGCCAGCAGCCGGGCGGGGGGCAATCAGCCCCAGCATTTT
D: NA; J: TRBJ2-1; V: TRBV27; size: NA; CDR3: CASSPLVESYNEQFF; DNA: TGTGCCAGCAGTCCTCTAGTGGAATCCTACAATGAGCAGTTCTTC
D: NA; J: TRBJ2-5; V: TRBV9; size: NA; CDR3: CASSVAGGSRIPSQETQYF; DNA: TGTGCCAGCAGCGTAGCCGGAGGGAGTAGAATCCCATCCCAAGAGACCCAGTACTTC
D: TRBD1; J: TRBJ1-2; V: TRBV4-1; size: NA; CDR3: CASSHSGLATGNGYTF; DNA: TGCGCCAGCAGCCATTCGGGTCTAGCGACAGGGAATGGCTACACCTTC
D: TRBD1; J: TRBJ1-6; V: TRBV7-2; size: NA; CDR3: CASSLGGWTGNNSPLHF; DNA: TGTGCCAGCAGCTTAGGGGGATGGACAGGGAATAATTCACCCCTCCACTTT
D: NA; J: TRBJ2-2; V: TRBV6-5; size: NA; CDR3: CASSWVRPSSGELFF; DNA: TGTGCCAGCAGTTGGGTCAGGCCTAGCTCCGGGGAGCTGTTTTTT
D: TRBD2; J: TRBJ2-7; V: TRBV2; size: NA; CDR3: CASSGLAGEQYF; DNA: TGTGCCAGCAGCGGACTAGCGGGGGAGCAGTACTTC
D: NA; J: TRBJ2-7; V: TRBV28; size: NA; CDR3: CASRGADIDYEQYF; DNA: TGTGCCAGCAGGGGGGCGGACATAGACTACGAGCAGTACTTC
D: NA; J: TRBJ2-3; V: TRBV11-3; size: NA; CDR3: CASSLGGTDTQYF; DNA: TGTGCCAGCAGCTTAGGAGGCACAGATACGCAGTATTTT
D: NA; J: TRBJ1-4; V: TRBV29-1; size: NA; CDR3: CSVEERDEEKLFF; DNA: TGCAGCGTTGAAGAGAGGGATGAGGAAAAACTGTTTTTT
D: NA; J: TRBJ2-1; V: TRBV27; size: NA; CDR3: CASSFEASSYNEQFF; DNA: TGTGCCAGCAGTTTTGAGGCTAGCTCCTACAATGAGCAGTTCTTC
D: NA; J: TRBJ2-3; V: TRBV7-9; size: once; CDR3: CASSLNYYTDTQYF; DNA: TGTGCCAGCAGCTTAAACTACTACACAGATACGCAGTATTTT
D: TRBD2; J: TRBJ2-7; V: TRBV11-2; size: NA; CDR3: CASSPRLTSDYYEQYF; DNA: TGTGCCAGCAGCCCCCGCCTGACTAGCGACTACTACGAGCAGTACTTC
D: TRBD1; J: TRBJ1-1; V: TRBV9; size: once; CDR3: CASSGPGQGLLDTEAFF; DNA: TGTGCCAGCAGCGGCCCGGGACAGGGTCTCCTTGACACTGAAGCTTTCTTT
D: NA; J: TRBJ1-1; V: TRBV6-6; size: NA; CDR3: CASSYDPRHRAFF; DNA: TGTGCCAGCAGTTACGATCCTAGGCATCGGGCTTTCTTT
D: NA; J: TRBJ2-5; V: TRBV5-1; size: NA; CDR3: CASSPERQETQYF; DNA: TGCGCCAGCAGCCCTGAGCGACAAGAGACCCAGTACTTC
D: TRBD1; J: TRBJ1-2; V: TRBV10-2; size: once; CDR3: CASTMTGGGYTF; DNA: TGCGCCAGCACCATGACAGGGGGTGGCTACACCTTC
D: NA; J: TRBJ1-1; V: TRBV11-2; size: NA; CDR3: CASSFYPEDTEAFF; DNA: TGTGCCAGCAGCTTTTATCCGGAGGACACTGAAGCTTTCTTT
D: TRBD2; J: TRBJ2-7; V: TRBV9; size: NA; CDR3: CASSQGLVGYEQYF; DNA: TGTGCCAGCAGCCAAGGACTAGTGGGCTACGAGCAGTACTTC
D: TRBD1; J: TRBJ2-7; V: TRBV7-9; size: NA; CDR3: CASSLVGQGAGFEQYF; DNA: TGTGCCAGCAGCTTAGTTGGACAGGGGGCAGGCTTCGAGCAGTACTTC
D: TRBD2; J: TRBJ2-1; V: TRBV28; size: NA; CDR3: CASSPLAGTSGSLSHNEQFF; DNA: TGTGCCAGCAGTCCTCTAGCCGGGACTAGCGGGAGTTTATCCCACAATGAGCAGTTCTTC
D: NA; J: TRBJ2-7; V: TRBV7-3; size: NA; CDR3: CASSQTPGSGPYEQYF; DNA: TGTGCCAGCAGCCAAACCCCGGGTAGCGGTCCCTACGAGCAGTACTTC
D: TRBD1; J: TRBJ1-5; V: TRBV27; size: NA; CDR3: CASRSLGQGANQPQHF; DNA: TGTGCCAGCAGATCTCTCGGACAGGGGGCAAATCAGCCCCAGCATTTT
D: TRBD2; J: TRBJ2-1; V: TRBV6-5; size: NA; CDR3: CASSYGLAGVEQFF; DNA: TGTGCCAGCAGTTACGGGCTAGCGGGTGTTGAGCAGTTCTTC
D: TRBD2; J: TRBJ2-1; V: TRBV5-8; size: once; CDR3: CASSKSGVYYNEQFF; DNA: TGTGCCAGCAGCAAAAGCGGGGTATACTACAATGAGCAGTTCTTC
D: NA; J: TRBJ1-2; V: TRBV5-4; size: NA; CDR3: CASSSPTAGYGYTF; DNA: TGTGCCAGCAGCTCCCCGACAGCGGGCTATGGCTACACCTTC
D: NA; J: TRBJ2-7; V: TRBV7-2; size: NA; CDR3: CASSKAGYEQYF; DNA: TGTGCCAGCAGCAAAGCGGGCTACGAGCAGTACTTC
D: NA; J: TRBJ2-7; V: TRBV14; size: NA; CDR3: CASSQDLVSDEQYF; DNA: TGTGCCAGCAGCCAAGATCTTGTCTCCGACGAGCAGTACTTC
D: TRBD1; J: TRBJ2-3; V: TRBV6-5; size: once; CDR3: CASSTRGLNTDTQYF; DNA: TGTGCCAGCAGTACGAGGGGGCTCAACACAGATACGCAGTATTTT
D: NA; J: TRBJ2-7; V: TRBV18; size: NA; CDR3: CASSPQGQFSYEQYF; DNA: TGTGCCAGCTCACCCCAAGGACAGTTCTCCTACGAGCAGTACTTC
D: NA; J: TRBJ1-6; V: TRBV11-2; size: NA; CDR3: CASSSQQGWNSPLHF; DNA: TGTGCCAGCAGCTCCCAGCAGGGGTGGAATTCACCCCTCCACTTT
D: TRBD2; J: TRBJ2-3; V: TRBV19; size: NA; CDR3: CASSMRREGTDTQYF; DNA: TGTGCCAGTAGTATGAGGCGGGAGGGTACAGATACGCAGTATTTT
D: NA; J: TRBJ1-3; V: TRBV7-2; size: NA; CDR3: CASSFKGNPGNTIYF; DNA: TGTGCCAGCAGCTTTAAGGGGAATCCTGGAAACACCATATATTTT
D: NA; J: TRBJ2-1; V: TRBV6-1; size: NA; CDR3: CASSALAAGAQFF; DNA: TGTGCCAGCAGCGCCCTTGCTGCGGGGGCACAGTTCTTC
D: NA; J: TRBJ2-1; V: TRBV6-6; size: once; CDR3: CASSYGTGVINNEQFF; DNA: TGTGCCAGCAGTTACGGTACGGGAGTAATAAACAATGAGCAGTTCTTC
D: NA; J: TRBJ2-5; V: TRBV5-5; size: NA; CDR3: CASSLGRVGGGETQYF; DNA: TGTGCCAGCAGCTTGGGTCGCGTAGGGGGTGGGGAGACCCAGTACTTC
D: NA; J: TRBJ1-2; V: TRBV15; size: NA; CDR3: CATSRDRWGGDGYTF; DNA: TGTGCCACCAGCAGAGATAGGTGGGGGGGCGATGGCTACACCTTC
D: NA; J: TRBJ2-2; V: TRBV4-3; size: NA; CDR3: CASSQESRESGELFF; DNA: TGCGCCAGCAGCCAAGAGAGTAGGGAGAGCGGGGAGCTGTTTTTT
D: TRBD2; J: TRBJ2-7; V: TRBV29-1; size: NA; CDR3: CSARGASGSYEQYF; DNA: TGCAGCGCCCGAGGGGCTAGCGGGAGCTACGAGCAGTACTTC